A single sample is the source of the 26 T cell receptor beta chains below, sequenced in a study of shared clonotypes between healthy human individuals. Here immunoSEQ multiplex PCR was the method, and the copy in TCRdb shows in-frame clones only, minus some. The repertoire holds around 700,000 clones, with about 92% as singletons. Naive CD8 populations comprised CD45RO-negative cells positively selected for CCR7, excluding terminally differentiated effector memory CD45RA+ cells. What was sequenced was naive CD8+ T cells sorted from blood. The origin of the receptors is a man younger than 45 in good health.

This rearrangement joins TRBV5-1 to TRBJ1-2; tentative D call: TRBD1 (6 bases). V was cut by 3 bases and J by 0 bases, with 12 bases left in between. Germline values: CDR1 SGHRS, CDR2 YFSETQ. The CDR3 loop spans 15 amino acids. In DNA, the CDR3 is TGCGCCAGCAGCTACCCGGGACAAACTAACTATGGCTACACCTTC. Translating gives CASSYPGQTNYGYTF.

The V call is TRBV4-1, the J call TRBJ2-2; possibly TRBD2 for D (5 bases). Germline CDR1 MGHRA, CDR2 YSYEKL. The CDR3 covers 16 residues. Deletions cut 0 bases from V and 9 bases from J, with 17 bases between. CDR3 region: CASSQDTAPSTRELFF. As DNA, the CDR3 is TGCGCCAGCAGCCAAGATACGGCGCCTAGCACGAGGGAGCTGTTTTTT.

The CDR3 region has the DNA TGTGCCAGCAGTTCCACCCGGAGGGGCACAGATACGCAGTATTTT. It yields the protein CASSSTRRGTDTQYF. V and J are TRBV27 and TRBJ2-3; maybe TRBD2 (6 bases). V was pared by 4 bases and J by 1 base, with 12 bases between. This CDR3 comprises 15 residues. CDR1 MNHEY and CDR2 SMNVEV come from the germline V gene (reference sequence).

The chain is built from TRBV9 and TRBJ2-1; D not certain. Germline V CDR1 and CDR2: SGDLS, YYNGEE. The CDR3 loop spans 12 amino acids. With 7 bases removed from V and 5 bases from J, the gap between germline ends came to 10 bases. The CDR3 spells CASSTANNEQFF. CDR3 DNA: TGTGCCAGCTCCACGGCGAACAATGAGCAGTTCTTC.

This rearrangement joins TRBV4-2 to TRBJ2-7, with D possibly matching TRBD1 (5 bases). The CDR3 covers 13 residues. Trimming cost V 1 base and J 6 bases, with 10 bases left between them. The germline gives CDR1 LGHNA, CDR2 YNFKEQ. The CDR3 protein is CASSQVTTAEQYF. CDR3 in DNA: TGTGCCAGCAGCCAAGTGACGACAGCCGAGCAGTACTTC.

The V gene is TRBV11-2, the J gene TRBJ1-2, with D possibly being TRBD1 (5 bases). The CDR3 length is 15 residues. V lost 4 bases to trimming and J lost 3 bases, with 15 bases between them. Per the germline V gene, CDR1 is SGHAT and CDR2 is FQNNGV. The CDR3 nucleotides are TGTGCCAGCAGCTATAAAACCGACAGATACTATGGCTACACCTTC. It yields the protein CASSYKTDRYYGYTF.

V and J are TRBV11-3 and TRBJ2-3; D gene unclear. Germline CDR1 is SGHNT and CDR2 is YENEEA. The CDR3 is 13 residues long. V was clipped by 0 bases and J by 6 bases, with 7 bases between them. CDR3 sequence: CASSLDRWDTQYF. CDR3 coding DNA: TGTGCCAGCAGCTTAGATCGCTGGGATACGCAGTATTTT. The full variable domain, rest sourced from reference TRBV11-3 and TRBJ2-3, is EAGVVQSPRYKIIEKKQPVAFWCNPISGHNTLYWYLQNLGQGPELLIRYENEEAVDDSQLPKDRFSAERLKGVDSTLKIQPAELGDSAVYLCASSLDRWDTQYFGPGTRLTVL.

This rearrangement joins TRBV7-6 to TRBJ2-7, with 13 bases aligning to TRBD2. With 6 bases clipped from V and 6 bases from J, the junction kept 11 bases outside the gene matches. The CDR3 covers 16 residues. CDR1 and CDR2 (germline): SGHVS, FNYEAQ. The CDR3 here is CASSKTSGRAASEQYF. In DNA form, the CDR3 reads TGTGCCAGCAGTAAAACTAGCGGGAGGGCGGCGAGCGAGCAGTACTTC.

The chain combines TRBV5-8 with TRBJ2-7, with 9 bases matching TRBD1. The V gene's germline CDR1 is SGHTS and CDR2 YDEGEE. The CDR3 contains 14 residues. J gave up 4 bases and V 4 bases, and 6 bases lay outside the gene matches. In DNA form, the CDR3 reads TGTGCCAGCAGCCCAACAGGGGGCGCGTACGAGCAGTACTTC. Residues: CASSPTGGAYEQYF.

The rearrangement links TRBV11-2 to TRBJ2-1, with 13 positions matching TRBD2. The CDR3 contains 19 residues. Germline CDR1 and CDR2: SGHAT and FQNNGV. Losses at the gene ends were 4 bases for V and 1 base for J; bases not matched to a gene: 10. The CDR3 DNA reads as TGTGCCAGCAGCTCCGGGACTAGCGGGACCAGTGGATCCTACAATGAGCAGTTCTTC. Translation: CASSSGTSGTSGSYNEQFF. The full variable domain, with the rest looked up from reference TRBV11-2 and TRBJ2-1, is EAGVAQSPRYKIIEKRQSVAFWCNPISGHATLYWYQQILGQGPKLLIQFQNNGVVDDSQLPKDRFSAERLKGVDSTLKIQPAKLEDSAVYLCASSSGTSGTSGSYNEQFFGPGTRLTVL.

The chain recombines TRBV27 with TRBJ2-7, with D maybe TRBD2 (6 bases). The germline V and J ends were trimmed by 4 bases and 5 bases, with 27 bases remaining between them. This CDR3 contains 18 residues. The V gene's germline CDR1 is MNHEY and CDR2 SMNVEV (reference sequence). This CDR3 reads CASSSPRRRERVPNEQYF. The CDR3 nucleotides are TGTGCCAGCAGTTCGCCCCGAAGGCGAGAGCGGGTTCCCAACGAGCAGTACTTC.

The V gene is TRBV10-2, the J gene TRBJ2-7, with TRBD2 identical over 11 bases. The length of the CDR3 is 14 residues. Germline CDR1 reads WSHSY; CDR2 reads SAAADI. With V trimmed by 5 bases and J by 2 bases, 2 bases remained unmatched. The CDR3 region has the DNA TGCGCCAGCAGTCCGACTAGCGGGGCCTACGAGCAGTACTTC. Encoded protein: CASSPTSGAYEQYF.

The J gene is TRBJ2-7, the V gene TRBV19, with D tentatively TRBD1 or TRBD2 (6 bases each). Trimming stripped 7 bases from V and 3 bases from J, with 19 bases between. The germline V gene encodes CDR1 LNHDA and CDR2 SQIVND (reference sequence). This CDR3 is 15 amino acids long. The CDR3 sequence is CASTPGGLNFYEQYF. CDR3 bases: TGTGCCAGTACCCCTGGGGGGCTGAACTTCTACGAGCAGTACTTC.

The rearrangement links TRBV7-9 to TRBJ2-5, with D hard to call. The ends were cut back, 6 bases at V and 1 base at J, with 12 bases in the middle. The CDR3 length is 14 residues. Germline CDR1 and CDR2: SEHNR and FQNEAQ (reference sequence). CDR3 bases: TGTGCCAGCAGTTCTTTTGACCGCCAAGAGACCCAGTACTTC. Its translation: CASSSFDRQETQYF.

The V gene is TRBV28, the J gene TRBJ1-5, with D perhaps matching TRBD1 (5 bases). Germline CDR1 reads MDHEN; CDR2 reads SYDVKM. CDR3 length: 14 amino acids. Trimming stripped 7 bases from V and 5 bases from J, with 15 bases between. The chain's CDR3 is CASMDTARDQPQHF. The CDR3 DNA follows: TGTGCCAGCATGGATACCGCCAGGGATCAGCCCCAGCATTTT.

This chain connects TRBV9 to TRBJ2-1; TRBD1 or TRBD2 may be the D gene (5 bases each). V gave up 1 base and J gave up 5 bases, with 13 bases separating them. Germline CDR1 SGDLS, CDR2 YYNGEE. The CDR3 covers 15 residues. The CDR3 bases are TGTGCCAGCAGCGTATGGGGCAGGGACGACAATGAGCAGTTCTTC. Amino acid sequence: CASSVWGRDDNEQFF.

This chain uses TRBV5-1 with TRBJ2-7, with D possibly TRBD1 on 5 matching bases. Trimming took off 0 bases at V and 0 bases at J, with 16 bases between the two ends. The CDR3 loop spans 17 amino acids. Germline V gives CDR1 SGHRS, CDR2 YFSETQ. The CDR3 is CASSLVFQGRSSYEQYF. The DNA for the CDR3 is TGCGCCAGCAGCTTGGTGTTCCAGGGCCGGAGCTCCTACGAGCAGTACTTC. The whole variable domain, remainder taken from reference TRBV5-1 and TRBJ2-7, is KAGVTQTPRYLIKTRGQQVTLSCSPISGHRSVSWYQQTPGQGLQFLFEYFSETQRNKGNFPGRFSGRQFSNSRSEMNVSTLELGDSALYLCASSLVFQGRSSYEQYFGPGTRLTVT.

The chain carries TRBV28 and TRBJ2-7; possibly TRBD1 for D (5 bases). The CDR3 length is 14 residues. Germline loops: CDR1 MDHEN, CDR2 SYDVKM. Trimming left V 7 bases short and J 3 bases short, with 16 bases between. Here the CDR3 DNA reads TGTGCCAGCAAGGTAGGGTGGGGCGACTACGAGCAGTACTTC. The encoded protein is CASKVGWGDYEQYF.

With respect to this clone: A much larger clone differs from this one at a single base, so this may be a read error. This sample includes further DNA sequences coding for the same CDR3. The rearrangement links TRBV9 to TRBJ2-1; 9 nucleotides match TRBD2. Germline V gene sequence: CDR1 SGDLS, CDR2 YYNGEE. J was trimmed by 0 bases and V by 3 bases; bases with no gene match: 1. This CDR3 is built from 15 residues. The CDR3 region is CASSETSGSYNEQFF. The CDR3 nucleotides are TGTGCCAGCAGCGAGACTAGCGGCTCCTACAATGAGCAGTTCTTC.

The chain has TRBV7-9 and TRBJ2-5, with D hard to call. CDR1 SEHNR and CDR2 FQNEAQ come from the germline V gene (reference sequence). CDR3 length equals 15 residues. V gave up 2 bases and J gave up 2 bases, with 12 bases separating them. CDR3 sequence: CASSLPHDLQETQYF. In nucleotides, the CDR3 is TGTGCCAGCAGCTTACCTCATGACCTGCAAGAGACCCAGTACTTC.

As concerns this clone: The sample has other DNA sequences that encode this CDR3 too. In DNA, the CDR3 is TGTGCCAGCAGCTTAGGAGGGAACTATGGCTACACCTTC. This translates into CASSLGGNYGYTF. V usage is TRBV13 and J usage is TRBJ1-2, with no clear D. Germline values: CDR1 PRHDT, CDR2 FYEKMQ (reference sequence). There are 13 residues in the CDR3. Trimming pared 0 bases from V and 2 bases from J, leaving 4 bases between.

This chain joins TRBV7-9 and TRBJ2-3; 8 bases align to TRBD1. The CDR3 sequence is 15 residues long. The V segment lost 5 bases and the J segment 4 bases; nucleotides outside the gene matches: 8. Looked up from germline, CDR1 is SEHNR and CDR2 is FQNEAQ (reference sequence). The CDR3 DNA sequence: TGTGCCAGCAGCAGCTGGACAGGGTGGGCAGATACGCAGTATTTT. It yields the protein CASSSWTGWADTQYF. The full variable domain, its missing parts supplied by reference TRBV7-9 and TRBJ2-3, is DTGVSQNPRHKITKRGQNVTFRCDPISEHNRLYWYRQTLGQGPEFLTYFQNEAQLEKSRLLSDRFSAERPKGSFSTLEIQRTEQGDSAMYLCASSSWTGWADTQYFGPGTRLTVL.

V gene TRBV11-2 combines with J gene TRBJ2-7; possible D gene TRBD1, 6 bases. Germline CDR1 and CDR2: SGHAT and FQNNGV. The germline V and J ends were trimmed by 0 bases and 3 bases, with 6 bases remaining between them. This CDR3 is 13 amino acids long. DNA of the CDR3: TGTGCCAGCAGCTTAGAGGACAGCTACGAGCAGTACTTC. Residues: CASSLEDSYEQYF.

In this sample, this clone turned up once. The J gene is TRBJ2-1, the V gene TRBV28; 7 bases line up with TRBD1. V trimming: 6 bases; J trimming: 0 bases; junction bases outside the gene matches: 14. The germline V gene encodes CDR1 MDHEN and CDR2 SYDVKM. The CDR3 runs to 18 residues. The CDR3: CASRAGTVVIRSYNEQFF. In nucleotides, the CDR3 is TGTGCCAGCAGAGCCGGGACAGTTGTTATTCGCTCCTACAATGAGCAGTTCTTC.

V usage is TRBV6-5 and J usage is TRBJ2-5; 7 nucleotides match TRBD1. The CDR3 consists of 15 residues. Germline lookup yields CDR1 MNHEY and CDR2 SVGAGI. J was trimmed by 5 bases and V by 2 bases; bases with no gene match: 8. CDR3 region: CASSYPAPTGETQYF. In DNA form, the CDR3 reads TGTGCCAGCAGTTACCCAGCGCCGACAGGGGAGACCCAGTACTTC.

This chain connects TRBV7-9 to TRBJ2-7; D is uncertain. This CDR3 has 16 amino acids. CDR1 is SEHNR and CDR2 is FQNEAQ in the germline V gene (reference sequence). V was trimmed by 5 bases and J by 3 bases, leaving 20 bases between them. The CDR3 loop reads CASSDGPDLLLYEQYF. The DNA for the CDR3 is TGTGCCAGCAGCGACGGACCCGACCTCTTACTCTACGAGCAGTACTTC.